This TCR beta chain emerged from a study of response to subunit inactivated influenza vaccine. Notes on the study in general: After each seasonal influenza vaccination, few new T cells are recruited, the authors suggested.

The CDR3 covers 15 residues. CDR1 and CDR2 (germline): LGHNA, YNFKEQ. Trimming took off 1 base at V and 6 bases at J, with 16 bases between the two ends. TCRdb passed the RT-PCR reads through MiXCR, listing each CDR3 protein once. The sample consists of 550,000 to 800,000 distinct CDR3 sequences, about 15% of them appearing once. About this clonotype: The antigen remains unidentified.

The sequencing here drew on PBMCs from blood, taken around 14 days before vaccination. The rearrangement links TRBV4-2 to TRBJ2-7, with D perhaps TRBD1 or TRBD2 (7 bases each). This TCR was sampled from a man between 45 and 60 years old who received an inactivated influenza vaccine. This CDR3 reads CASSQVGGPGGEQYF. The CDR3 DNA reads TGTGCCAGCAGCCAAGTAGGGGGCCCGGGGGGCGAGCAGTACTTC.